The T cell receptor beta chain described here comes from a study of monozygotic twins with inflammatory bowel disease. Study results and limitations: Discordant twins had repertoire similarity that did not differ from that of concordant twins, possibly from limited power.

The germline gives CDR1 SGHTA, CDR2 FQGNSA. This CDR3 comprises 14 residues. Using eight separate reactions per sample, the authors generated cDNA. TCRdb reprocessed the 5' RACE reads; each CDR3 protein has one entry and no DNA is given. Its table lists about 140,000 distinct CDR3 sequences. Concerning this clonotype: Its antigen remains unknown.

The sequence derives from a human donor with ulcerative colitis or Crohn's disease, or a healthy co-twin of an affected twin (not recorded which). The chain carries TRBV7-2 and TRBJ2-5; lacking DNA, the TRBD1 call made by TCRdb goes unchecked. The material sequenced was blood. CDR3 sequence reads: CASSLFGNSETQYF.